Listed here are 22 T cell receptor beta chains from one sample, sequenced in a study of blood T cell repertoires in COVID-19. Clones were sequenced by immunoSEQ multiplex PCR, and TCRdb holds only the in-frame ones, with some missing. Among under 200,000 clones, roughly 86% were seen once, and the ten largest hold about 6.5%. Sequenced input: peripheral blood. The source of these receptors is an elderly woman in a cohort sampled during active or convalescent COVID-19.

This clone was seen at least ten times. V gene TRBV28 combines with J gene TRBJ2-5, with D possibly matching TRBD1 (7 bases). The V end was cut by 6 bases, the J end by 3 bases, with 11 bases between. Germline assignment: CDR1 MDHEN and CDR2 SYDVKM. There are 13 residues in the CDR3. The CDR3 region has the DNA TGTGCCAGCAGGGAGGGACAGAAAGAGACCCAGTACTTC. This codes for CASREGQKETQYF. The full variable domain, with the rest looked up from reference TRBV28 and TRBJ2-5, is DVKVTQSSRYLVKRTGEKVFLECVQDMDHENMFWYRQDPGLGLRLIYFSYDVKMKEKGDIPEGYSVSREKKERFSLILESASTNQTSMYLCASREGQKETQYFGPGTRLLVL.

The V and J genes are TRBV19 and TRBJ2-1; D might be TRBD2 (6 bases). Germline loops: CDR1 LNHDA, CDR2 SQIVND (reference sequence). V lost 4 bases, J lost 1 base, and 8 bases lay in between. The CDR3 extends over 14 amino acids. CDR3 residues: CASSSGASYNEQFF. In nucleotides, the CDR3 is TGTGCCAGTAGTAGCGGGGCTTCCTACAATGAGCAGTTCTTC.

The chain is built from TRBV5-1 and TRBJ1-3; D is ambiguous. From germline, CDR1 is SGHRS and CDR2 YFSETQ. This CDR3 has 21 residues. The ends were cut back, 0 bases at V and 0 bases at J, with 25 bases in the middle. The CDR3: CASSLAGASGIVGFSGNTIYF. CDR3 DNA: TGCGCCAGCAGCTTGGCCGGAGCCTCTGGTATCGTCGGATTCTCTGGAAACACCATATATTTT.

The V and J genes are TRBV5-4 and TRBJ1-1, with D possibly matching TRBD1 (5 bases). CDR1 and CDR2 (germline): SGHNT, YYREEE (reference sequence). The CDR3 runs to 15 residues. Trimming pared 2 bases from V and 2 bases from J, leaving 13 bases between. In DNA form, the CDR3 reads TGTGCCAGCAGCTTAGCCTCCAGGGTTAACACTGAAGCTTTCTTT. Its translation: CASSLASRVNTEAFF.

Here the CDR3 reads CASSYAQGSPYEQYF. CDR3 DNA sequence: TGTGCCAGCAGTTACGCCCAGGGATCACCCTACGAGCAGTACTTC. The V gene is TRBV6-6, the J gene TRBJ2-7; perhaps TRBD1 as D (5 bases). The ends were cut back, 2 bases at V and 2 bases at J, with 13 bases in the middle. The germline CDR1 and CDR2 sequences are MNHNY and SVGAGI (reference sequence). The CDR3 totals 15 residues.

This clone was recorded only once. The DNA for the CDR3 is TGTGCCAGCAGCAAAGCCCAGGGCTATAGCAATCAGCCCCAGCATTTT. Translating gives CASSKAQGYSNQPQHF. This chain uses TRBV21-1 with TRBJ1-5; the table's D call, TRBD1, was not checked against the DNA. TRBV21-1 is deemed a pseudogene. This CDR3 is 16 amino acids long.

The chain employs TRBV27 and TRBJ1-3; 7 bases are shared with TRBD1. Germline V lookup: CDR1 MNHEY, CDR2 SMNVEV (reference sequence). This CDR3 spans 16 amino acids. Trimming at V came to 2 bases and at J to 4 bases, leaving 8 bases not matched to a gene. CDR3 nucleotides: TGTGCCAGCAGTTTAAAGGGGGCTGCGTACGGAAACACCATATATTTT. It yields the protein CASSLKGAAYGNTIYF.

The chain uses TRBV7-2 and TRBJ2-1, with D unresolved. The CDR3 length is 13 residues. Germline-derived CDR1 and CDR2 are SGHTA and FQGNSA. V was cut by 2 bases and J by 4 bases, with 6 bases left in between. CDR3 amino acids: CASSLSPYNEQFF. CDR3 sequence (DNA): TGTGCCAGCAGCTTATCCCCATACAATGAGCAGTTCTTC.

The chain employs TRBV7-9 and TRBJ2-7; D is uncertain. V lost 2 bases to trimming and J lost 5 bases, with 13 bases between them. Germline CDR1 is SEHNR and CDR2 is FQNEAQ (reference sequence). The CDR3 length is 14 residues. The CDR3 DNA reads TGTGCCAGCAGCTTACGGCAGGCTGCGAACGAGCAGTACGTC. Its translation: CASSLRQAANEQYV.

This rearrangement joins TRBV5-1 to TRBJ2-7; unclear D gene. Germline V lookup: CDR1 SGHRS, CDR2 YFSETQ. The CDR3 is made up of 12 amino acids. V was shortened by 0 bases and J by 4 bases, with 5 bases between the two germline ends. DNA for the CDR3: TGCGCCAGCAGCTTGGGGAGATACGAGCAGTACTTC. This translates into CASSLGRYEQYF.

The chain is built from TRBV2 and TRBJ2-5; a weak D match, TRBD2 (6 bases). Per the germline V gene, CDR1 is SNHLY and CDR2 is FYNNEI. Deletions cut 0 bases from V and 4 bases from J, with 9 bases between. The CDR3 has 14 residues. The CDR3 nucleotides read TGTGCCAGCAGTGAAGCGTGGAGGGGAGAGACCCAGTACTTC. It specifies CASSEAWRGETQYF.

This clone was observed a few times. The rearrangement uses TRBV29-1 and TRBJ1-1; tentative D call: TRBD1 (5 bases). Germline V CDR1 and CDR2: SQVTM, ANQGSEA. CDR3 length: 11 amino acids. Trimming took off 7 bases at V and 3 bases at J, with 9 bases between the two ends. The CDR3 DNA reads as TGCAGCGCCCAAGGGGACACTGAAGCTTTCTTT. Translated, it gives CSAQGDTEAFF.

In this sample, this clone turned up a few times. The chain combines TRBV4-3 with TRBJ2-2; 10 nucleotides agree with TRBD2. Germline values: CDR1 LGHNA, CDR2 YSLEER. V shed 0 bases, J shed 2 bases, and the junction held 6 bases outside the gene matches. CDR3 length: 18 residues. The CDR3 DNA follows: TGCGCCAGCAGCCAAGATGTACTAGCGGGGATAAACACCGGGGAGCTGTTTTTT. It encodes CASSQDVLAGINTGELFF.

The CDR3 DNA reads as TGTGCCAGTAGTATACGTCCCTGGCGGGGGAAAGAGACCCAGTACTTC. Protein sequence: CASSIRPWRGKETQYF. V is TRBV19 and J is TRBJ2-5; TRBD2 matches at 7 bases. Germline values: CDR1 LNHDA, CDR2 SQIVND (reference sequence). V lost 2 bases, J lost 3 bases, and 9 bases stayed unmatched. This CDR3 contains 16 residues. The entire variable domain, with the rest obtained from reference TRBV19 and TRBJ2-5, is as follows: DGGITQSPKYLFRKEGQNVTLSCEQNLNHDAMYWYRQDPGQGLRLIYYSQIVNDFQKGDIAEGYSVSREKKESFPLTVTSAQKNPTAFYLCASSIRPWRGKETQYFGPGTRLLVL.

V gene TRBV21-1 combines with J gene TRBJ1-6. TRBV21-1 is a documented pseudogene. The CDR3 has 13 amino acids. In DNA form, the CDR3 reads TGTGCCAGCAGCCCTCGCCTCCGGTCACCCCTCCACTTT. Translated, it gives CASSPRLRSPLHF.

Only a few counts were recorded for this clone. The rearrangement joins TRBV9 to TRBJ2-5; 8 bases match TRBD1. Germline V gene data show CDR1 as SGDLS and CDR2 as YYNGEE. The CDR3 spans 15 residues. J lost 1 base, V lost 4 bases, and 6 bases had no gene match. As DNA, the CDR3 is TGTGCCAGCAGCTCACAGGGGGTCTCCCAAGAGACCCAGTACTTC. It codes for CASSSQGVSQETQYF.

This clone has only a few counts. The V gene is TRBV6-1, the J gene TRBJ1-1; D remains unclear. There are 13 residues in the CDR3. CDR1 is MNHNS, CDR2 SASEGT, per germline. Trimming pared 3 bases from V and 5 bases from J, leaving 10 bases between. CDR3 coding DNA: TGTGCCAGCAGTGATGAGGGATGGACTGAAGCTTTCTTT. Protein sequence: CASSDEGWTEAFF.

The rearrangement links TRBV24-1 to TRBJ2-5; TRBD2 agrees at 13 bases. Trimming removed 3 bases from V and 4 bases from J; junction bases left unmatched: 4. The CDR3 runs 16 residues. CDR1 and CDR2 from the germline V gene are KGHDR and SFDVKD. CDR3 in amino acids: CATSDSGLAGVETQYF. The CDR3 DNA follows: TGTGCCACCAGTGATAGCGGACTAGCGGGGGTAGAGACCCAGTACTTC.

The chain joins TRBV13 to TRBJ2-3, with TRBD2 as a possible D gene (5 bases). V lost 0 bases to trimming and J lost 4 bases, with 11 bases between them. In germline, CDR1 is PRHDT, CDR2 FYEKMQ (reference sequence). This CDR3 spans 15 amino acids. This CDR3 reads CASSLGRLAADTQYF. CDR3 nucleotides: TGTGCCAGCAGCTTAGGCCGGCTAGCTGCAGATACGCAGTATTTT.

V and J are TRBV10-2 and TRBJ2-7; 9 bases agree with TRBD1. This CDR3 contains 17 residues. The germline V gene encodes CDR1 WSHSY and CDR2 SAAADI. V trimming: 7 bases; J trimming: 3 bases; junction bases outside the gene matches: 16. The CDR3 spells CASTTGGRGGDGYEQYV. For the CDR3, the DNA is TGCGCCAGCACCACAGGGGGCCGGGGCGGGGATGGCTACGAGCAGTACGTC.

The chain carries TRBV5-1 and TRBJ2-3; 7 bases align to TRBD2. The CDR3 runs 16 residues. J gave up 5 bases and V 3 bases, and 12 bases lay outside the gene matches. From germline, CDR1 is SGHRS and CDR2 YFSETQ. CDR3 sequence: CASSSTSRGGGDTQYF. The CDR3 DNA is TGCGCCAGCAGCTCGACTAGCCGCGGAGGAGGAGATACGCAGTATTTT.

This clone has just one count. The chain combines TRBV10-3 with TRBJ1-1; D not certain. The V end was cut by 7 bases, the J end by 1 base, with 13 bases between. The CDR3 loop spans 14 amino acids. CDR1 and CDR2 from the germline V gene are ENHRY and SYGVKD. The DNA for the CDR3 is TGTGCCATCAATAATGGAGCGACGAACACTGAAGCTTTCTTT. It yields the protein CAINNGATNTEAFF.